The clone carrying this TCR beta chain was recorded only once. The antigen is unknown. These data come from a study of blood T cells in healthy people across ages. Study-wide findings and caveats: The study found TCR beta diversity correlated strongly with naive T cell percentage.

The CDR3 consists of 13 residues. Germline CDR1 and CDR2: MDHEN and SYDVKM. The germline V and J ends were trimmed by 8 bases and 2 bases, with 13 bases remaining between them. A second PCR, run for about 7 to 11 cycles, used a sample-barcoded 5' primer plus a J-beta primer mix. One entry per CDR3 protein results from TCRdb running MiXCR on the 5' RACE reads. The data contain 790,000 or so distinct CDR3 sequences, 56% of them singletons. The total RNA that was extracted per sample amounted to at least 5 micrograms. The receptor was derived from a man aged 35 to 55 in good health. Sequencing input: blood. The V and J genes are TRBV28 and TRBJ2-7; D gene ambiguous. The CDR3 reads CASGVGSTYEQYF. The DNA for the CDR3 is TGTGCCAGCGGGGTAGGATCTACCTACGAGCAGTACTTC.